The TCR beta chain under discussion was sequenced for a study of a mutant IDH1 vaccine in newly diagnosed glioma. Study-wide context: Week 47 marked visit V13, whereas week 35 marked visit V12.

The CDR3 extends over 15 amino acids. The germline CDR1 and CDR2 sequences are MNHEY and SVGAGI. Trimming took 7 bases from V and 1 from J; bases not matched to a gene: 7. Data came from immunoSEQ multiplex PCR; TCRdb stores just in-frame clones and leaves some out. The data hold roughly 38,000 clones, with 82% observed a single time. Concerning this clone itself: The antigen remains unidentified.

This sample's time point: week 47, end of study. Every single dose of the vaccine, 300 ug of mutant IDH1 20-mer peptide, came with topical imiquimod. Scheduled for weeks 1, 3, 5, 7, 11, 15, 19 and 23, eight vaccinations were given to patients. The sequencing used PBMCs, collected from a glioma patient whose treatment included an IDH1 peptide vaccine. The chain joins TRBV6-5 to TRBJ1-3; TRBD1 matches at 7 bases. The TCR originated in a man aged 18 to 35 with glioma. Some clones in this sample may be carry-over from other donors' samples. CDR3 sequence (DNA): TGTGCCAGCATGCGGGACAGAGGTTCTGGAAACACCATATATTTT. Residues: CASMRDRGSGNTIYF.